One and the same sample provided the 30 T cell receptor beta chains below, sequenced in a study of blood T cell repertoires in COVID-19. Data came from immunoSEQ multiplex PCR; TCRdb stores just in-frame clones and leaves some out. The profile shows over 250,000 clones, 80% to 90% of them singletons. Sequencing was carried out using peripheral blood. The receptors were sampled from a woman aged 65 to 85 with acute or convalescent COVID-19.

V and J are TRBV10-3 and TRBJ1-2; 7 nucleotides agree with TRBD1. This CDR3 region has 13 residues. The V and J ends lost 8 bases and 4 bases, in that order; junction bases with no gene match: 7. The V gene's germline CDR1 is ENHRY and CDR2 SYGVKD. The CDR3 coding sequence is TGTGCCATCGGCCAGGGGGAACCCTATGGCTACACCTTC. Protein sequence: CAIGQGEPYGYTF.

The rearrangement uses TRBV21-1 and TRBJ1-1. TRBV21-1 is listed as a pseudogene. The CDR3 is 13 residues long. The CDR3 sequence is CASSSAVNTEAFF. In DNA form, the CDR3 reads TGTGCCAGCAGCTCCGCGGTAAACACTGAAGCTTTCTTT.

The chain is built from TRBV18 and TRBJ1-3; D gene uncertain. V was trimmed by 3 bases and J by 0 bases, leaving 6 bases between them. Germline assignment: CDR1 KGHSH and CDR2 LQKENI. The CDR3 is 14 residues long. The CDR3 nucleotides read TGTGCCAGCTCACCGGCTTCCTCTGGAAACACCATATATTTT. Translated, it gives CASSPASSGNTIYF. The full variable domain, in which reference TRBV18 and TRBJ1-3 provide the parts outside the CDR3, is NAGVMQNPRHLVRRRGQEARLRCSPMKGHSHVYWYRQLPEEGLKFMVYLQKENIIDESGMPKERFSAEFPKEGPSILRIQQVVRGDSAAYFCASSPASSGNTIYFGEGSWLTVV.

This chain joins TRBV12-5 and TRBJ2-2; TRBD1 matches 7 bases. Per the germline V gene, CDR1 is LGHNT and CDR2 is FRNRAP. The CDR3 length is 15 residues. V lost 6 bases and J lost 8; bases outside the gene matches: 12. The CDR3 sequence is CASGPQGTELGELFF. In nucleotides, the CDR3 is TGTGCTAGTGGCCCGCAAGGGACAGAGCTAGGGGAGCTGTTTTTT.

This clone was detected a few times. The rearrangement links TRBV5-1 to TRBJ2-5, with D possibly matching TRBD2 (6 bases). The CDR3 has 14 residues. Germline CDR1 is SGHRS and CDR2 is YFSETQ. Trimming left V 7 bases short and J 2 bases short, with 15 bases between. The CDR3 spells CASANSGTQETQYF. In DNA, the CDR3 is TGCGCCAGCGCTAACTCCGGGACTCAAGAGACCCAGTACTTC.

The chain uses TRBV2 and TRBJ2-2; D perhaps matches TRBD1 (6 bases). The CDR3 sequence is 13 residues long. Per the germline V gene, CDR1 is SNHLY and CDR2 is FYNNEI. V was clipped by 5 bases and J by 6 bases, with 10 bases between them. CDR3 DNA sequence: TGTGCCAGCAGTTTCCAGGGGTCCGGGGAGCTGTTTTTT. Translation gives CASSFQGSGELFF.

This rearrangement joins TRBV7-9 to TRBJ2-7; D is possibly TRBD1 (6 bases). The CDR3 spans 13 residues. The germline V gene encodes CDR1 SEHNR and CDR2 FQNEAQ (reference sequence). The V gene lost 5 bases and the J gene lost 2 bases, with 10 bases spanning the gap. Here the CDR3 reads CASSTGPPYEQYF. The DNA of the CDR3 is TGTGCCAGCAGCACAGGGCCCCCCTACGAGCAGTACTTC.

The V and J genes are TRBV30 and TRBJ1-1, with a tentative D call TRBD1 (6 bases). The CDR3 loop spans 13 amino acids. V was cut by 5 bases and J by 11 bases, with 21 bases left in between. Germline lookup yields CDR1 GTSNPN and CDR2 SVGIG (reference sequence). CDR3: CAWEPSRGNRAFF. CDR3 DNA: TGTGCCTGGGAGCCCAGCAGGGGCAATCGCGCTTTCTTT. Full variable domain (missing parts from reference TRBV30 and TRBJ1-1): SQTIHQWPATLVQPVGSPLSLECTVEGTSNPNLYWYRQAAGRGLQLLFYSVGIGQISSEVPQNLSASRPQDRQFILSSKKLLLSDSGFYLCAWEPSRGNRAFFGQGTRLTVV.

V is TRBV5-6 and J is TRBJ1-1, with D unresolved. Looked up from germline, CDR1 is SGHDT and CDR2 is YYEEEE. This CDR3 region has 15 residues. Trimming took 1 base from V and 5 from J, leaving 15 bases between them. CDR3 region: CASSLPLDGGTEAFF. The DNA for the CDR3 is TGTGCCAGCAGCTTGCCTCTAGACGGAGGTACTGAAGCTTTCTTT.

The rearrangement links TRBV5-1 to TRBJ2-3; D is unclear. The CDR3 length is 15 residues. V lost 2 bases, J lost 4 bases, and 14 bases lay in between. The germline V gene encodes CDR1 SGHRS and CDR2 YFSETQ. The CDR3 coding sequence is TGCGCCAGCAGCTTCTACGGTCCGATCCCAGATACGCAGTATTTT. This translates into CASSFYGPIPDTQYF. The whole variable domain, remainder taken from reference TRBV5-1 and TRBJ2-3, is KAGVTQTPRYLIKTRGQQVTLSCSPISGHRSVSWYQQTPGQGLQFLFEYFSETQRNKGNFPGRFSGRQFSNSRSEMNVSTLELGDSALYLCASSFYGPIPDTQYFGPGTRLTVL.

This CDR3 is CASSLTPVGSRGYGYTF. CDR3 sequence (DNA): TGCGCCAGCAGCTTGACCCCAGTTGGTAGCCGGGGCTATGGCTACACCTTC. This chain joins TRBV5-1 and TRBJ1-2; no clear D gene. The CDR3 has 17 residues. V dropped 1 base and J dropped 4 bases, with 20 bases sitting between them. CDR1 and CDR2 (germline): SGHRS, YFSETQ.

The V and J genes are TRBV6-2 or TRBV6-3 and TRBJ1-1, with D perhaps TRBD1 (5 bases). The length of the CDR3 is 15 residues. Trimming left V 5 bases short and J 1 base short, with 14 bases between. CDR1 is MNHEY and CDR2 is SVGEGT in the germline V gene. DNA of the CDR3: TGTGCCAGCAGTAGGGGAGGAGGGCGGAACACTGAAGCTTTCTTT. This sequence encodes CASSRGGGRNTEAFF.

The rearrangement joins TRBV30 to TRBJ1-4; D is perhaps TRBD1 (6 bases). Germline V gene data show CDR1 as GTSNPN and CDR2 as SVGIG (reference sequence). The germline V and J ends were trimmed by 3 bases and 5 bases, with 13 bases remaining between them. The CDR3 is made up of 14 amino acids. For the CDR3, the DNA is TGTGCCTGGAGGCAGGGGACATCAAATGAAAAACTGTTTTTT. It is translated as CAWRQGTSNEKLFF.

The CDR3: CASSPQGLGNTIYF. The DNA for the CDR3 is TGTGCCAGCAGCCCGCAGGGACTTGGAAACACCATATATTTT. The J gene is TRBJ1-3, the V gene TRBV3-1 (or the pseudogene TRBV3-2); maybe TRBD1 (5 bases). The CDR3 consists of 14 residues. V gave up 4 bases and J gave up 3 bases, with 10 bases separating them. Germline assignment: CDR1 LGHDT and CDR2 YNNKEL (reference sequence).

The chain is built from TRBV6-5 and TRBJ1-2; 7 bases are a match to TRBD1. Germline lookup yields CDR1 MNHEY and CDR2 SVGAGI. CDR3 length: 13 amino acids. Trimming took 6 bases from V and 8 from J; bases not matched to a gene: 9. CDR3: CASRRRQGGGYTF. Here the CDR3 DNA reads TGTGCCAGCAGACGCCGACAGGGCGGCGGCTACACCTTC.

V and J are TRBV18 and TRBJ1-4; D is uncertain. V dropped 3 bases and J dropped 10 bases, with 18 bases sitting between them. This CDR3 has 15 residues. CDR1 and CDR2 from the germline V gene are KGHSH and LQKENI. In DNA form, the CDR3 reads TGTGCCAGCTCACCGAGGAGGGAAGAAACTCCAAAACTGTTTTTT. Its protein product is CASSPRREETPKLFF. Drawing the rest from reference TRBV18 and TRBJ1-4, the complete variable domain is NAGVMQNPRHLVRRRGQEARLRCSPMKGHSHVYWYRQLPEEGLKFMVYLQKENIIDESGMPKERFSAEFPKEGPSILRIQQVVRGDSAAYFCASSPRREETPKLFFGSGTQLSVL.

V usage is TRBV19 and J usage is TRBJ1-2; no clear D. In germline, CDR1 is LNHDA, CDR2 SQIVND (reference sequence). Deletions cut 5 bases from V and 1 base from J, with 14 bases between. The CDR3 contains 15 residues. The CDR3, as DNA: TGTGCCAGTAGTGCAGGCGGGCAGAATAACTATGGCTACACCTTC. Amino acid sequence: CASSAGGQNNYGYTF.

This sequence joins TRBV6-2 or TRBV6-3 and TRBJ2-3; perhaps TRBD2 as D (5 bases). Germline lookup yields CDR1 MNHEY and CDR2 SVGEGT. Between the trimmed V and J ends, which lost 0 bases and 10 bases, there was a span of 17 bases. This CDR3 spans 15 amino acids. Here the CDR3 reads CASSYSISWTGAQYF. The CDR3 DNA sequence: TGTGCCAGCAGTTACTCGATATCGTGGACTGGGGCGCAGTATTTT.

The chain carries TRBV18 and TRBJ2-7, with D possibly TRBD1 on 6 matching bases. CDR3 length equals 14 residues. V shed 2 bases and J shed 2 bases, with 10 bases lying between them. Germline V lookup: CDR1 KGHSH, CDR2 LQKENI. DNA for the CDR3: TGTGCCAGCTCACCATCGAGGGACACCTACGAGCAGTACTTC. As protein: CASSPSRDTYEQYF.

This clone was seen more than once but under ten times. The V call is TRBV6-6, the J call TRBJ2-7; D may be TRBD1 (6 bases). The V and J ends lost 7 bases and 0 bases respectively, with 7 bases between them. Germline V gene sequence: CDR1 MNHNY, CDR2 SVGAGI (reference sequence). This CDR3 is 12 amino acids long. The CDR3 DNA sequence: TGTGCCAGCAAGGACAGCTCCTACGAGCAGTACTTC. It translates to CASKDSSYEQYF.

The rearrangement joins TRBV7-9 to TRBJ1-1, with D maybe TRBD1 (5 bases). This CDR3 has 18 amino acids. Germline lookup yields CDR1 SEHNR and CDR2 FQNEAQ (reference sequence). Trimming took off 0 bases at V and 3 bases at J, with 20 bases between the two ends. The CDR3 DNA reads TGTGCCAGCAGCTTAGCCAAAGGGGCTGGGGTAAGGGACACTGAAGCTTTCTTT. This gives the protein CASSLAKGAGVRDTEAFF.

This clone has a single count. CDR3 protein: CASSLRGTGINEQFF. For the CDR3, the DNA is TGTGCCAGCAGCCTTCGCGGGACAGGGATAAATGAGCAGTTCTTC. The chain is built from TRBV11-3 and TRBJ2-1, with 9 bases fitting TRBD1. Germline V lookup: CDR1 SGHNT, CDR2 YENEEA. The CDR3 runs to 15 residues. The J segment lost 7 bases and the V segment lost 5 bases, leaving 9 bases of the junction unmatched.

V gene TRBV28 combines with J gene TRBJ2-6; TRBD1 matches 7 bases. The germline V gene has CDR1 MDHEN and CDR2 SYDVKM. The CDR3 covers 13 residues. V was clipped by 5 bases and J by 12 bases; unmatched bases: 7. The CDR3 loop is CASSTDRARVLTF. Written as DNA, the CDR3 is TGTGCCAGCAGTACAGACAGGGCCCGCGTCCTGACTTTC.

The rearrangement uses TRBV5-5 and TRBJ2-7, with 8 bases fitting TRBD1. Trimming cost V 2 bases and J 3 bases; bases outside gene matches: 7. Germline V lookup: CDR1 SGHKS, CDR2 YYEKEE (reference sequence). This CDR3 spans 15 amino acids. The CDR3 loop reads CASSFQQGDHYEQYF. The CDR3 bases are TGTGCCAGCAGCTTCCAACAGGGGGACCACTACGAGCAGTACTTC.

In its sample, this clone was seen once. V is TRBV2 and J is TRBJ1-2; no reliable D call. Germline values: CDR1 SNHLY, CDR2 FYNNEI. The ends were cut back, 3 bases at V and 8 bases at J, with 13 bases in the middle. The CDR3 is made up of 13 amino acids. Here the CDR3 DNA reads TGTGCCAGCAGTGAGCGGCGGGAGCGGGGCTACACCTTC. Its translation is CASSERRERGYTF.

This chain joins TRBV1 and TRBJ1-4; the table's TRBD1 call for D was not verified on the DNA. TRBV1 is described as a pseudogene. The CDR3 covers 16 residues. CDR3 loop: CTSSQTTTATNEKLFF. DNA for the CDR3: TGCACCAGCAGCCAAACAACCACAGCTACTAATGAAAAACTGTTTTTT.

In this sample, this clone turned up a few times. The chain employs TRBV10-1 and TRBJ1-3, with D possibly being TRBD1 (5 bases). CDR3 length equals 15 residues. V was clipped by 0 bases and J by 2 bases, with 8 bases between them. The germline V gene has CDR1 WNHNN and CDR2 SYGVQD (reference sequence). This CDR3 is CASSESARAGNTIYF. The CDR3 DNA reads as TGCGCCAGCAGTGAGTCGGCCAGGGCTGGAAACACCATATATTTT.

The chain couples TRBV18 to TRBJ1-1, with D hard to call. V was shortened by 4 bases and J by 4 bases, with 10 bases between the two germline ends. The germline CDR1 and CDR2 sequences are KGHSH and LQKENI. This CDR3 is built from 13 residues. The CDR3 spells CASSLQRGTEAFF. The CDR3 nucleotides read TGTGCCAGCTCACTCCAACGAGGCACTGAAGCTTTCTTT. The variable domain in full, completed from reference TRBV18 and TRBJ1-1, reads NAGVMQNPRHLVRRRGQEARLRCSPMKGHSHVYWYRQLPEEGLKFMVYLQKENIIDESGMPKERFSAEFPKEGPSILRIQQVVRGDSAAYFCASSLQRGTEAFFGQGTRLTVV.

This clone was seen a few times. CDR3 sequence: CASSHFGQGKPQHF. The CDR3, as DNA: TGCGCCAGCAGCCATTTCGGACAGGGGAAGCCCCAGCATTTT. The rearrangement joins TRBV4-1 to TRBJ1-5, with TRBD1 matching 9 bases. V lost 3 bases and J lost 8; bases outside the gene matches: 5. The CDR3 loop spans 14 amino acids. Germline V gene sequence: CDR1 MGHRA, CDR2 YSYEKL.

The chain links TRBV24-1 to TRBJ1-5, with D maybe TRBD1 (5 bases). Germline CDR1 is KGHDR and CDR2 is SFDVKD. The length of the CDR3 is 18 residues. V shed 2 bases and J shed 6 bases, with 22 bases lying between them. The CDR3 is CATSDSRDFEAHLQPQHF. Here the CDR3 DNA reads TGTGCCACCAGTGATTCCCGGGACTTTGAAGCCCATCTTCAGCCCCAGCATTTT.